The 21 T cell receptor beta chains below were found in one sample sequenced in a study of blood T cell repertoires in COVID-19. Profiling relied on immunoSEQ multiplex PCR, and the TCRdb table lists in-frame clones only, not all of them. The sample consists of some 320,000 clones, about 87% of them appearing once. The sequenced sample consisted of peripheral blood. These receptors were obtained from a woman between 50 and 59 years old who had recovered from COVID-19.

The J gene is TRBJ2-1, the V gene TRBV30; 7 bases fit TRBD2. In germline, CDR1 is GTSNPN, CDR2 SVGIG (reference sequence). The CDR3 has 15 residues. With 0 bases clipped from V and 2 bases from J, the junction kept 4 bases outside the gene matches. CDR3 in DNA: TGTGCCTGGAGTGTTGGTAGCGGGCCCTACAATGAGCAGTTCTTC. Encoded protein: CAWSVGSGPYNEQFF.

The V gene is TRBV3-1 (or the pseudogene TRBV3-2), the J gene TRBJ2-2, with D perhaps TRBD1 (6 bases). Germline lookup yields CDR1 LGHDT and CDR2 YNNKEL (reference sequence). The V gene lost 8 bases and the J gene lost 1 base, with 23 bases spanning the gap. The CDR3 totals 18 residues. The CDR3 here is CASRGNLGARKNTGELFF. The CDR3, as DNA: TGTGCCAGCCGAGGAAACTTGGGGGCTCGGAAGAACACCGGGGAGCTGTTTTTT.

The V gene is TRBV7-9, the J gene TRBJ1-1; the D is unclear. The CDR3 consists of 13 residues. Germline loops: CDR1 SEHNR, CDR2 FQNEAQ (reference sequence). The V gene lost 4 bases and the J gene lost 0 bases, with 6 bases spanning the gap. The CDR3 DNA reads as TGTGCCAGCAGCTCCGTCCTGAACACTGAAGCTTTCTTT. Translating it yields CASSSVLNTEAFF.

The chain has TRBV2 and TRBJ2-3; 14 nucleotides align to TRBD2. The CDR3 extends over 20 amino acids. Per germline, CDR1 SNHLY and CDR2 FYNNEI. The junction had 11 bases not matched to a gene; V was cut back by 2 bases and J by 1 base. CDR3 protein: CASSEWFRTSGRIGTDTQYF. The DNA for the CDR3 is TGTGCCAGCAGTGAATGGTTTCGGACTAGCGGGAGGATCGGCACAGATACGCAGTATTTT.

The genes are TRBV6-5 and TRBJ2-7, with 7 bases lining up with TRBD1. Germline V gene lookup returns CDR1 MNHEY and CDR2 SVGAGI. The CDR3 is 14 amino acids. J lost 6 bases, V lost 5 bases, and 10 bases had no gene match. In DNA form, the CDR3 reads TGTGCCAGCAGTACCGGGACAGCCTTGTTCGAGCAGTACTTC. It encodes CASSTGTALFEQYF.

This clone was recorded once. The chain links TRBV6-5 to TRBJ1-2; 8 bases are shared with TRBD1. Per the germline V gene, CDR1 is MNHEY and CDR2 is SVGAGI. This CDR3 is 15 amino acids long. J gave up 8 bases and V 7 bases, and 15 bases lay outside the gene matches. CDR3 in amino acids: CASTSHPPGGEGYTF. In DNA form, the CDR3 reads TGTGCCAGCACCTCCCACCCTCCAGGGGGCGAAGGCTACACCTTC.

This rearrangement joins TRBV29-1 to TRBJ2-7, with D possibly being TRBD1 (6 bases). Per the germline V gene, CDR1 is SQVTM and CDR2 is ANQGSEA. The ends were cut back, 6 bases at V and 1 base at J, with 13 bases in the middle. This CDR3 region has 13 residues. CDR3 bases: TGCAGCGTAACAGGACAGTCATCCTACGAGCAGTACTTC. It specifies CSVTGQSSYEQYF.

The chain couples TRBV5-1 to TRBJ1-1, with D perhaps matching TRBD1 (5 bases). Trimming cost V 4 bases and J 5 bases, with 18 bases left between them. The CDR3 is made up of 15 amino acids. Germline CDR1 is SGHRS and CDR2 is YFSETQ. The CDR3 DNA reads as TGCGCCAGCAGCCCGAACCCTCGGGGGGATACTGAAGCTTTCTTT. Residues: CASSPNPRGDTEAFF. The variable domain in full, completed from reference TRBV5-1 and TRBJ1-1, reads KAGVTQTPRYLIKTRGQQVTLSCSPISGHRSVSWYQQTPGQGLQFLFEYFSETQRNKGNFPGRFSGRQFSNSRSEMNVSTLELGDSALYLCASSPNPRGDTEAFFGQGTRLTVV.

The V and J genes are TRBV30 and TRBJ1-5, with D perhaps TRBD1 (5 bases). Germline V gene data show CDR1 as GTSNPN and CDR2 as SVGIG (reference sequence). V lost 0 bases, J lost 3 bases, and 6 bases lay in between. This CDR3 region has 13 residues. CDR3 DNA sequence: TGTGCCTGGAGTGTCGGACACAATCAGCCCCAGCATTTT. Its translation is CAWSVGHNQPQHF. Drawing the rest from reference TRBV30 and TRBJ1-5, the complete variable domain is SQTIHQWPATLVQPVGSPLSLECTVEGTSNPNLYWYRQAAGRGLQLLFYSVGIGQISSEVPQNLSASRPQDRQFILSSKKLLLSDSGFYLCAWSVGHNQPQHFGDGTRLSIL.

The gene calls are TRBV4-1 and TRBJ1-4, with D maybe TRBD1 (5 bases). Germline-derived CDR1 and CDR2 are MGHRA and YSYEKL. Trimming removed 4 bases at V and 4 bases at J, with 19 bases between. This CDR3 is built from 17 residues. CDR3 amino acids: CASSPPYGETDNEKLFF. In DNA, the CDR3 is TGCGCCAGCAGCCCCCCCTATGGCGAGACAGATAATGAAAAACTGTTTTTT.

Here the CDR3 DNA reads TGTGCCAGCAGCTTAAGGGACAGGGAGAACACTGAAGCTTTCTTT. Translated: CASSLRDRENTEAFF. The chain is built from TRBV7-9 and TRBJ1-1, with TRBD1 identical over 9 bases. Germline V lookup: CDR1 SEHNR, CDR2 FQNEAQ (reference sequence). There are 15 residues in the CDR3. V lost 2 bases, J lost 1 base, and 2 bases stayed unmatched.

J is TRBJ2-1 and V is TRBV6-6; D is perhaps TRBD1 (6 bases). Per the germline V gene, CDR1 is MNHNY and CDR2 is SVGAGI (reference sequence). This CDR3 region has 14 residues. V was pared by 2 bases and J by 9 bases, with 14 bases between. CDR3: CASSYTYRVGEQFF. CDR3 nucleotide sequence: TGTGCCAGCAGTTACACATACAGGGTTGGTGAGCAGTTCTTC.

The chain uses TRBV6-2 or TRBV6-3 and TRBJ2-4, with 9 bases that match TRBD2. CDR3 size: 16 residues. Trimming cost V 2 bases and J 9 bases; bases outside gene matches: 11. Germline assignment: CDR1 MNHEY and CDR2 SVGEGT. The DNA of the CDR3 is TGTGCCAGCAGTTACAGCGGGTCAGCGGGAGGCTCCATTCAGTACTTC. It encodes CASSYSGSAGGSIQYF.

V gene TRBV23-1 combines with J gene TRBJ2-7, with D possibly matching TRBD1 (5 bases). TRBV23-1 is assigned to the ORF class and has an uncertain function. V lost 9 bases and J lost 3, with 12 bases in between. The CDR3 loop spans 12 amino acids. In DNA, the CDR3 is TGCGCCAGAAATATAGACAGCTACGAGCAGTACTTC. Protein sequence: CARNIDSYEQYF.

CDR3 residues: CASSLSGGATHNEQFF. DNA of the CDR3: TGTGCCAGCAGCTTATCCGGGGGTGCAACTCACAATGAGCAGTTCTTC. The chain uses TRBV11-2 and TRBJ2-1; D is perhaps TRBD2 (6 bases). From germline, CDR1 is SGHAT and CDR2 FQNNGV. The CDR3 consists of 16 residues. Trimming left V 2 bases short and J 5 bases short, with 16 bases between. Full variable domain (rest looked up from reference TRBV11-2 and TRBJ2-1): EAGVAQSPRYKIIEKRQSVAFWCNPISGHATLYWYQQILGQGPKLLIQFQNNGVVDDSQLPKDRFSAERLKGVDSTLKIQPAKLEDSAVYLCASSLSGGATHNEQFFGPGTRLTVL.

The chain carries TRBV5-6 and TRBJ2-3; possibly TRBD2 for D (6 bases). Per the germline V gene, CDR1 is SGHDT and CDR2 is YYEEEE. V lost 1 base and J 0 bases, leaving 15 bases between the germline ends. The CDR3 is 17 amino acids. CDR3 nucleotide sequence: TGTGCCAGCAGCTTGTTTCGCGGGGACGCTAGCACAGATACGCAGTATTTT. Its protein product is CASSLFRGDASTDTQYF.

V usage is TRBV9 and J usage is TRBJ2-3; D is perhaps TRBD1 (6 bases). This CDR3 has 15 amino acids. Between the trimmed V and J ends, which lost 4 bases and 2 bases, there was a span of 14 bases. From germline, CDR1 is SGDLS and CDR2 YYNGEE. CDR3 DNA sequence: TGTGCCAGCAGCCCATCACAGGGATCCACAGATACGCAGTATTTT. Amino acids: CASSPSQGSTDTQYF.

This chain links TRBV6-5 with TRBJ1-1, with D unresolved. V was trimmed by 10 bases and J by 9 bases, leaving 21 bases between them. This CDR3 has 13 residues. Germline assignment: CDR1 MNHEY and CDR2 SVGAGI. The CDR3 protein is CAILQARVTQAFF. CDR3 coding DNA: TGTGCCATTCTACAAGCCCGGGTCACCCAAGCTTTCTTT.

The V call is TRBV7-2, the J call TRBJ1-1; D not certain. V lost 1 base and J lost 0, with 9 bases in between. This CDR3 comprises 15 residues. Germline loops: CDR1 SGHTA, CDR2 FQGNSA. The CDR3 here is CASSLDELMNTEAFF. The CDR3 bases are TGTGCCAGCAGCTTAGATGAGTTGATGAACACTGAAGCTTTCTTT.

This chain joins TRBV4-3 and TRBJ1-2, with a possible D match to TRBD1 (6 bases). Germline CDR1 reads LGHNA; CDR2 reads YSLEER. The CDR3 runs 16 residues. Trimming stripped 4 bases from V and 5 bases from J, with 20 bases between. CDR3 sequence (DNA): TGCGCCAGCAGCCGGGAAGCGGCGGGGGCTCGATATGGCTACACCTTC. As protein: CASSREAAGARYGYTF.

V is TRBV7-2 and J is TRBJ2-3; possibly TRBD2 for D (7 bases). The CDR3 length is 14 residues. From germline, CDR1 is SGHTA and CDR2 FQGNSA. The V gene lost 5 bases and the J gene lost 3 bases, with 12 bases spanning the gap. The CDR3, as DNA: TGTGCCAGCAGCATAGGGGGGGGGACAGATACGCAGTATTTT. Protein sequence: CASSIGGGTDTQYF.